The 28 T cell receptor beta chains listed next were all sequenced from one sample in a study of shared clonotypes between healthy human individuals. The protocol was immunoSEQ multiplex PCR, while the TCRdb copy is restricted to in-frame clones and leaves out a portion. Of 1 million to 1.3 million clones detected, 75% to 80% appear once; the ten largest clones hold roughly 0.62%. What was sequenced was memory CD4+ T cells from PBMCs. Subset specified: CD45RA-negative fraction. The receptors here all came from a young man in good health. Some clones in this sample may be carry-over from other donors' samples.

The J gene is TRBJ2-5, the V gene TRBV2; D unresolved. Trimming cost V 5 bases and J 4 bases, with 5 bases left between them. Germline V gene sequence: CDR1 SNHLY, CDR2 FYNNEI. The CDR3 runs to 11 residues. The CDR3 spells CASSTGETQYF. As DNA, the CDR3 is TGTGCCAGCAGTACGGGAGAGACCCAGTACTTC.

The CDR3 DNA sequence: TGCGCCAGCAGCGTGGACAGGGTTGGTGAAAAACTGTTTTTT. Translated, it gives CASSVDRVGEKLFF. The chain links TRBV5-1 to TRBJ1-4, with TRBD1 matching over 8 bases. From germline, CDR1 is SGHRS and CDR2 YFSETQ. V shed 4 bases and J 7 bases; nucleotides not matched to a gene: 6. This CDR3 is 14 amino acids long. The full variable domain, rest sourced from reference TRBV5-1 and TRBJ1-4, is KAGVTQTPRYLIKTRGQQVTLSCSPISGHRSVSWYQQTPGQGLQFLFEYFSETQRNKGNFPGRFSGRQFSNSRSEMNVSTLELGDSALYLCASSVDRVGEKLFFGSGTQLSVL.

There are a few counts of this clone. This rearrangement joins TRBV29-1 to TRBJ1-2; the D is unclear. This CDR3 comprises 13 residues. The germline V gene has CDR1 SQVTM and CDR2 ANQGSEA. V was cut by 4 bases and J by 2 bases, with 11 bases left in between. CDR3 in DNA: TGCAGCGTTGGGCCCGGGCCAAACTATGGCTACACCTTC. Protein product: CSVGPGPNYGYTF.

The chain employs TRBV9 and TRBJ1-4; D remains ambiguous. V was trimmed by 0 bases and J by 0 bases, leaving 9 bases between them. There are 16 residues in the CDR3. Germline values: CDR1 SGDLS, CDR2 YYNGEE. The CDR3 loop reads CASSVGASATNEKLFF. Here the CDR3 DNA reads TGTGCCAGCAGCGTAGGGGCGTCAGCAACTAATGAAAAACTGTTTTTT.

The rearrangement joins TRBV27 to TRBJ2-5, with no clear D. CDR1 and CDR2 (germline): MNHEY, SMNVEV (reference sequence). CDR3 size: 13 residues. V was pared by 3 bases and J by 1 base, with 6 bases between. This chain's CDR3 is CASSFSSQETQYF. CDR3 DNA: TGTGCCAGCAGTTTTTCCAGCCAAGAGACCCAGTACTTC.

The gene calls are TRBV2 and TRBJ1-1; 7 positions match TRBD1. Trimming at V came to 7 bases and at J to 3 bases, leaving 8 bases not matched to a gene. In germline, CDR1 is SNHLY, CDR2 FYNNEI. The CDR3 has 14 residues. The CDR3 sequence: CASTSQGRDTEAFF. In nucleotides, the CDR3 is TGTGCCAGCACTTCACAGGGGAGGGACACTGAAGCTTTCTTT.

The chain couples TRBV28 to TRBJ1-2, with D perhaps TRBD1 (5 bases). V was pared by 8 bases and J by 4 bases, with 14 bases between. The CDR3 runs 13 residues. Germline V gene data show CDR1 as MDHEN and CDR2 as SYDVKM. The CDR3 DNA reads TGTGCCAGCTTGCGGACACCTTCCTATGGCTACACCTTC. The encoded protein is CASLRTPSYGYTF.

This clone appeared many times. The V and J genes are TRBV9 and TRBJ1-5; a possible D gene is TRBD1 (6 bases). Trimming shortened V by 0 bases and J by 1 base, and 8 bases separated the two germline ends. Germline CDR1 and CDR2: SGDLS and YYNGEE. The CDR3 is 15 residues long. This chain's CDR3 is CASSVDRESNQPQHF. The DNA of the CDR3 is TGTGCCAGCAGCGTAGACAGGGAGAGCAATCAGCCCCAGCATTTT.

The rearrangement joins TRBV27 to TRBJ1-1; 7 nucleotides align to TRBD1. With V trimmed by 3 bases and J by 2 bases, 9 bases remained unmatched. Germline loops: CDR1 MNHEY, CDR2 SMNVEV (reference sequence). This CDR3 is 16 amino acids long. CDR3 residues: CASSFGRGQPNTEAFF. As DNA, the CDR3 is TGTGCCAGCAGTTTCGGAAGGGGGCAGCCTAACACTGAAGCTTTCTTT.

This chain uses TRBV7-2 with TRBJ1-3; D perhaps matches TRBD1 (5 bases). The V gene's germline CDR1 is SGHTA and CDR2 FQGNSA. The CDR3 spans 17 residues. Trimming pared 2 bases from V and 0 bases from J, leaving 14 bases between. The CDR3 region is CASSLLPAGISGNTIYF. CDR3 coding DNA: TGTGCCAGCAGCTTATTGCCGGCAGGGATCTCTGGAAACACCATATATTTT.

The chain carries TRBV12-5 and TRBJ2-3; D unresolved. Germline CDR1 is LGHNT and CDR2 is FRNRAP. Deletions cut 6 bases from V and 2 bases from J, with 9 bases between. The CDR3 runs 13 residues. The CDR3 reads CASGSPVTDTQYF. The CDR3 coding sequence is TGTGCTAGTGGCTCTCCAGTCACAGATACGCAGTATTTT.

The chain combines TRBV10-3 with TRBJ1-1; D may be TRBD1 (6 bases). Germline values: CDR1 ENHRY, CDR2 SYGVKD. This CDR3 contains 12 residues. V dropped 6 bases and J dropped 7 bases, with 12 bases sitting between them. CDR3 nucleotide sequence: TGTGCCATCAGAGGGGGGAGGGATGAAGCTTTCTTT. Translated, it gives CAIRGGRDEAFF.

This chain links TRBV4-2 with TRBJ2-3, with 7 bases that match TRBD2. CDR3 length: 15 amino acids. Germline lookup yields CDR1 LGHNA and CDR2 YNFKEQ. Trimming at V came to 3 bases and at J to 1 base, leaving 4 bases not matched to a gene. In DNA form, the CDR3 reads TGTGCCAGCAGCCATGGTACTAGCGGCACAGATACGCAGTATTTT. This sequence encodes CASSHGTSGTDTQYF.

The chain has TRBV18 and TRBJ2-5; no firm D call. This CDR3 is built from 12 residues. Germline CDR1 KGHSH, CDR2 LQKENI. Trimming took 3 bases from V and 0 from J, leaving 2 bases between them. The DNA of the CDR3 is TGTGCCAGCTCACCGGACCAAGAGACCCAGTACTTC. Residues: CASSPDQETQYF.

The chain recombines TRBV6-6 with TRBJ1-2, with D perhaps TRBD1 (5 bases). Germline loops: CDR1 MNHNY, CDR2 SVGAGI (reference sequence). V dropped 6 bases and J dropped 2 bases, with 16 bases sitting between them. CDR3 length: 15 residues. For the CDR3, the DNA is TGTGCCAGCAGGCGGGGAGGGGACTCGAACTATGGCTACACCTTC. It codes for CASRRGGDSNYGYTF.

The chain uses TRBV5-1 and TRBJ2-7; 8 nucleotides match TRBD1. CDR1 and CDR2 from the germline V gene are SGHRS and YFSETQ. Unmatched junction bases numbered 8, after V lost 4 bases and J lost 5 bases. CDR3 length: 14 residues. The CDR3 nucleotides are TGCGCCAGCAGCCAGCGGACAGGGCTGAACGAGCAGTACTTC. It codes for CASSQRTGLNEQYF.

This clone has just one count. The rearrangement links TRBV6-5 to TRBJ2-7; 8 bases fit TRBD1. Germline CDR1 is MNHEY and CDR2 is SVGAGI. J lost 3 bases, V lost 6 bases, and 10 bases had no gene match. The CDR3 contains 15 residues. CDR3 DNA: TGTGCCAGCAGCACATACCGACAGGGGAGCTACGAGCAGTACTTC. Protein sequence: CASSTYRQGSYEQYF.

This chain joins TRBV6-5 and TRBJ1-2; TRBD1 matches at 7 bases. Germline lookup yields CDR1 MNHEY and CDR2 SVGAGI. There are 14 residues in the CDR3. V shed 4 bases and J 4 bases; nucleotides not matched to a gene: 6. CDR3 loop: CASSWDSELYGYTF. In DNA form, the CDR3 reads TGTGCCAGCAGTTGGGACAGCGAGCTCTATGGCTACACCTTC.

The V call is TRBV18, the J call TRBJ2-7; 7 bases align to TRBD1. Germline-derived CDR1 and CDR2 are KGHSH and LQKENI. The CDR3 contains 15 residues. V was clipped by 8 bases and J by 0 bases; unmatched bases: 10. CDR3 in DNA: TGTGCCAGCGCCGCCGGACAGGCAAACTCCTACGAGCAGTACTTC. This codes for CASAAGQANSYEQYF.

The rearrangement joins TRBV5-4 to TRBJ1-1, with D unresolved. Germline-derived CDR1 and CDR2 are SGHNT and YYREEE (reference sequence). The CDR3 covers 14 residues. The V end lost 2 bases, the J end lost 1 base, and 9 bases lay between the germline ends. The CDR3 coding sequence is TGTGCCAGCAGCTTAAGGCTCTCGAACACTGAAGCTTTCTTT. Protein: CASSLRLSNTEAFF.

There are a few counts of this clone. The chain recombines TRBV5-1 with TRBJ2-7; 10 bases agree with TRBD2. Trimming removed 5 bases from V and 0 bases from J; junction bases left unmatched: 8. CDR3 size: 16 residues. Germline CDR1 reads SGHRS; CDR2 reads YFSETQ. The CDR3 reads CASRSGTSVSSYEQYF. The CDR3 DNA reads as TGCGCCAGCAGGTCCGGGACTAGCGTCTCCTCCTACGAGCAGTACTTC.

This rearrangement joins TRBV5-1 to TRBJ1-1, with D possibly matching TRBD1 (5 bases). V was trimmed by 5 bases and J by 2 bases, leaving 13 bases between them. The CDR3 loop spans 14 amino acids. CDR1 and CDR2 from the germline V gene are SGHRS and YFSETQ. In DNA form, the CDR3 reads TGCGCCAGCAGTCGGGGGTGGGGCAACACTGAAGCTTTCTTT. This codes for CASSRGWGNTEAFF.

This rearrangement joins TRBV7-8 to TRBJ2-1; 9 nucleotides line up with TRBD1. V dropped 5 bases and J dropped 0; count of bases not matched to a gene: 14. CDR1 is SGHVS and CDR2 is FQNEAQ in the germline V gene. The CDR3 contains 19 residues. The CDR3 DNA reads TGTGCCAGCAGCCCGCCGGGACAGGGAAGTCGGGGCTCCTACAATGAGCAGTTCTTC. This encodes CASSPPGQGSRGSYNEQFF.

The chain is built from TRBV28 and TRBJ1-4; tentatively, D is TRBD1 (5 bases). Germline V gene sequence: CDR1 MDHEN, CDR2 SYDVKM. The V gene lost 6 bases and the J gene lost 0 bases, with 11 bases spanning the gap. The CDR3 spans 15 residues. The CDR3 DNA reads TGTGCCAGCAGCCAAGGGGTGCCAACTAATGAAAAACTGTTTTTT. This encodes CASSQGVPTNEKLFF.

The CDR3 nucleotides are TGTGCCAGCACCGTCGGCATTAACTATGGCTACACCTTC. Translation: CASTVGINYGYTF. The chain recombines TRBV9 with TRBJ1-2; D not certain. This CDR3 spans 13 amino acids. Germline V gives CDR1 SGDLS, CDR2 YYNGEE. Between the trimmed V and J ends, which lost 6 bases and 1 base, there was a span of 10 bases.

The chain carries TRBV2 and TRBJ2-3, with D maybe TRBD2 (7 bases). From germline, CDR1 is SNHLY and CDR2 FYNNEI. This CDR3 is 14 amino acids long. Trimming removed 5 bases from V and 3 bases from J, with 12 bases in between. DNA for the CDR3: TGTGCCAGCAGTTTACAGGGAGGGACAGATACGCAGTATTTT. Amino acids: CASSLQGGTDTQYF.

The chain employs TRBV6-6 and TRBJ1-2, with unresolved D. Germline CDR1 MNHNY, CDR2 SVGAGI (reference sequence). The CDR3 contains 15 residues. The germline V and J ends were trimmed by 0 bases and 2 bases, with 10 bases remaining between them. The CDR3 DNA follows: TGTGCCAGCAGTTACTCTAGGCAACGGAACTATGGCTACACCTTC. Its translation is CASSYSRQRNYGYTF.

The CDR3 spells CASRVGAGDQPQHF. DNA for the CDR3: TGTGCCAGCAGGGTAGGGGCAGGAGATCAGCCCCAGCATTTT. The V and J genes are TRBV6-1 and TRBJ1-5; tentatively, D is TRBD1 (5 bases). With 6 bases removed from V and 5 bases from J, the gap between germline ends came to 14 bases. Per the germline V gene, CDR1 is MNHNS and CDR2 is SASEGT. This CDR3 spans 14 amino acids.